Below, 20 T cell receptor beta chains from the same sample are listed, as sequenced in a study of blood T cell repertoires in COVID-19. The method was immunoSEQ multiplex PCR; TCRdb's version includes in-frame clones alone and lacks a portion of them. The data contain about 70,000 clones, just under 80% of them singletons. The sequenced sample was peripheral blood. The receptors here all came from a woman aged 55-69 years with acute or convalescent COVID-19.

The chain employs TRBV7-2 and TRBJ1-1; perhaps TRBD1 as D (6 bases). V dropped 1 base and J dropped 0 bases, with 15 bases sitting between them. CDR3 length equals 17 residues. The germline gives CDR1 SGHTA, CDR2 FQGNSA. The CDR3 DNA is TGTGCCAGCAGCTTAGGAACAGGGAGGGGAATGAACACTGAAGCTTTCTTT. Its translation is CASSLGTGRGMNTEAFF.

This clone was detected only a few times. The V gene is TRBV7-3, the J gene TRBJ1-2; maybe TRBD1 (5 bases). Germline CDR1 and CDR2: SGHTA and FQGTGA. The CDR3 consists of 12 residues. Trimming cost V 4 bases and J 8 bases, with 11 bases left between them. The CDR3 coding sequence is TGTGCCAGCAGCTCCCCAGGGTTGGGCTACACCTTC. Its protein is CASSSPGLGYTF.

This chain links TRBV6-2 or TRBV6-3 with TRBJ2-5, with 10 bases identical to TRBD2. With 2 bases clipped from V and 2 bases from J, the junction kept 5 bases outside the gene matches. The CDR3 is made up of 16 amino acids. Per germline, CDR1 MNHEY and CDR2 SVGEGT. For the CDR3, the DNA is TGTGCCAGCAGTTACAGGAGCGGGGGGGCACAAGAGACCCAGTACTTC. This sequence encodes CASSYRSGGAQETQYF.

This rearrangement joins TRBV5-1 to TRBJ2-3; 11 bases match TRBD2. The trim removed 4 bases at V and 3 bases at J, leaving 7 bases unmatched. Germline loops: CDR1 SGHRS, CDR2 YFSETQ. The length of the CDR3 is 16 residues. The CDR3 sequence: CASSPRLAGLTDTQYF. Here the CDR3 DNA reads TGCGCCAGCAGCCCCAGACTAGCGGGGCTGACAGATACGCAGTATTTT.

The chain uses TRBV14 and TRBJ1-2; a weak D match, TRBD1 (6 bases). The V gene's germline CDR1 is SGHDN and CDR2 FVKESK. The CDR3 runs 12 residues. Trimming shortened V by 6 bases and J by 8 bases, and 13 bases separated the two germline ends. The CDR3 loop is CASRGGAGGYTF. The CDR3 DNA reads TGTGCCAGCAGAGGGGGAGCTGGAGGCTACACCTTC.

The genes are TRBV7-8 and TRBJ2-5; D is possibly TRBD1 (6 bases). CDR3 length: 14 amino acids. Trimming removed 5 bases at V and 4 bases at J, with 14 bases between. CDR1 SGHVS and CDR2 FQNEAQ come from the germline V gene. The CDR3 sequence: CASSGVQGRETQYF. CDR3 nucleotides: TGTGCCAGCAGCGGGGTACAGGGACGAGAGACCCAGTACTTC. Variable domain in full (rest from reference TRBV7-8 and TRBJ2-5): GAGVSQSPRYKVAKRGQDVALRCDPISGHVSLFWYQQALGQGPEFLTYFQNEAQLDKSGLPSDRFFAERPEGSVSTLKIQRTQQEDSAVYLCASSGVQGRETQYFGPGTRLLVL.

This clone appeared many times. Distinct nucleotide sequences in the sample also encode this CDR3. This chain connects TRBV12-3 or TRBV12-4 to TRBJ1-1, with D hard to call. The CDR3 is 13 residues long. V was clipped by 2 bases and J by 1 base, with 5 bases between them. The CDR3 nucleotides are TGTGCCAGCAGTTTAACGGGGAACACTGAAGCTTTCTTT. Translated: CASSLTGNTEAFF.

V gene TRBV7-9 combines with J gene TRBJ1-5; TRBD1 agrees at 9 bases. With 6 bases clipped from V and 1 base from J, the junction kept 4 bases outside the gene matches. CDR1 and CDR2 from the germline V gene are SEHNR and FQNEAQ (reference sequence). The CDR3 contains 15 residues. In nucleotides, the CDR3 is TGTGCCAGCAGTCTACAGGGGGCCAGCAATCAGCCCCAGCATTTT. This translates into CASSLQGASNQPQHF.

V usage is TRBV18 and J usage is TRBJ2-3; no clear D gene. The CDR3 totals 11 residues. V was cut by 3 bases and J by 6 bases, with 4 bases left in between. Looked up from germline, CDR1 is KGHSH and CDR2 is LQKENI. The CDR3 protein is CASSPRDTQYF. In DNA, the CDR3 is TGTGCCAGCTCACCCAGGGATACGCAGTATTTT.

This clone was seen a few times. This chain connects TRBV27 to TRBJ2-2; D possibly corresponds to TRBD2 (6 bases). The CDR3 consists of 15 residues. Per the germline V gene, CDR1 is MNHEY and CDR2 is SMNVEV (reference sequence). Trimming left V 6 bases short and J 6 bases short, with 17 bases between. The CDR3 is CASSPGLKGAGELFF. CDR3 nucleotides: TGTGCCAGCAGCCCGGGACTTAAAGGGGCCGGGGAGCTGTTTTTT.

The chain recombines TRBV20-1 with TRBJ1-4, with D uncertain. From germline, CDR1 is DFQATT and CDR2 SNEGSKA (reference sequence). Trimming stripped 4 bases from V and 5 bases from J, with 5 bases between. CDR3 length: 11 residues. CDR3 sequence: CSAIFNEKLFF. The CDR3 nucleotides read TGCAGTGCTATCTTCAATGAAAAACTGTTTTTT.

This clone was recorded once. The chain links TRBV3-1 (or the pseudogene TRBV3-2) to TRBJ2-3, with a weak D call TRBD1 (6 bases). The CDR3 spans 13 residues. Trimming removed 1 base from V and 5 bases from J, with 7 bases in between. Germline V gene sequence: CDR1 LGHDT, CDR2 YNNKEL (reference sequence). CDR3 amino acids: CASSQGGRDTQYF. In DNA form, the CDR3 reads TGTGCCAGCAGCCAAGGGGGGCGAGATACGCAGTATTTT.

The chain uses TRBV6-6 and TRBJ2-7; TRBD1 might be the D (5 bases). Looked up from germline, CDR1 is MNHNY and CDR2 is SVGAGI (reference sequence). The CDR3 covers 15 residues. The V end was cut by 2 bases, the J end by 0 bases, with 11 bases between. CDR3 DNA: TGTGCCAGCAGTTACGGCAGGGCGAGCTCCTACGAGCAGTACTTC. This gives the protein CASSYGRASSYEQYF.

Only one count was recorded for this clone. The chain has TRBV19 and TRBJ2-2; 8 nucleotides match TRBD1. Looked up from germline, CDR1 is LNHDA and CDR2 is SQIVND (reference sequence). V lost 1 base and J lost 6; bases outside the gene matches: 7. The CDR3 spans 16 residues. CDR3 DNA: TGTGCCAGTAGTATAGTCCCGACAGGGGTCCCCGGGGAGCTGTTTTTT. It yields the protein CASSIVPTGVPGELFF.

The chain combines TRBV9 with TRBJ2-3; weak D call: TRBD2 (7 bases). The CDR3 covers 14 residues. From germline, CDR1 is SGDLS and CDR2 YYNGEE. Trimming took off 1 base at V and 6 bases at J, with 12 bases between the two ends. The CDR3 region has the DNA TGTGCCAGCAGCGTAACGGGGGGCCATGATACGCAGTATTTT. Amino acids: CASSVTGGHDTQYF.

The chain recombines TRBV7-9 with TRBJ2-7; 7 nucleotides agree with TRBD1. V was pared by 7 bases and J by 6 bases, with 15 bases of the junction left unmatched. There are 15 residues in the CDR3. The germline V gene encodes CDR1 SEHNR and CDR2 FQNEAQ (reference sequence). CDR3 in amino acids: CASTDRASVGREQYF. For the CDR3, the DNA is TGTGCCAGCACCGACAGGGCATCGGTAGGGCGCGAGCAGTACTTC.

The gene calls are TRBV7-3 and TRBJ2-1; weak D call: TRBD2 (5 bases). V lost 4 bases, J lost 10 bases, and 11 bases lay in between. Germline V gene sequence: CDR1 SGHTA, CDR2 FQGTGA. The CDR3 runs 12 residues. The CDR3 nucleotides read TGTGCCAGCAGCTCGTCCCGGAGGGAGCAGTTCTTC. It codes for CASSSSRREQFF.

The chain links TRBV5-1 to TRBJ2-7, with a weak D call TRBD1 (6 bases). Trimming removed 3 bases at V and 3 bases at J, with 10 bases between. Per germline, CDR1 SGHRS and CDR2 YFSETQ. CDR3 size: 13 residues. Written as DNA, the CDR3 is TGCGCCAGCAGCTCTACACAGGGCTACGAGCAGTACTTC. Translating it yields CASSSTQGYEQYF.

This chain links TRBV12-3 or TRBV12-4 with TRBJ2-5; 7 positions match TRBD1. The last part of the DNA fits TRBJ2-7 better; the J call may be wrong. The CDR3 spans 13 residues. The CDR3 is CASSLGQIYEQYF. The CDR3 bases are TGTGCCAGCAGTTTGGGACAGATCTACGAGCAGTACTTC.

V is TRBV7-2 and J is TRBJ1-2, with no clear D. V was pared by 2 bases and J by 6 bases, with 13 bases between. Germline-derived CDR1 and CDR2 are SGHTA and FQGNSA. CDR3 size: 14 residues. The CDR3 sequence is CASSLILIQDGYTF. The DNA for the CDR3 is TGTGCCAGCAGCTTAATTCTAATTCAGGATGGCTACACCTTC.